One TCR beta chain is described in this entry. The data were taken from a study of neurological immune-mediated disorders. Time point of the sample: longitudinal time-point 1 (baseline). The unsorted libraries originated from 2 million PBMCs kept at -80 C. Using its own MiXCR run on the 5' RACE reads, TCRdb lists one record per CDR3 protein. The data show 64,000 or so distinct CDR3 sequences, roughly a tenth seen once. Sequenced: PBMCs. This receptor was taken from a man between 25 and 39 years old in good health.

The CDR3: CATCPGTDTQYF. In nucleotides, the CDR3 is TGTGCCACCTGTCCTGGCACAGATACGCAGTATTTT. V gene TRBV5-8 combines with J gene TRBJ2-3; the D is unclear. Per the germline V gene, CDR1 is SGHTS and CDR2 is YDEGEE. CDR3 length: 12 residues. V was shortened by 9 bases and J by 1 base, with 9 bases between the two germline ends.